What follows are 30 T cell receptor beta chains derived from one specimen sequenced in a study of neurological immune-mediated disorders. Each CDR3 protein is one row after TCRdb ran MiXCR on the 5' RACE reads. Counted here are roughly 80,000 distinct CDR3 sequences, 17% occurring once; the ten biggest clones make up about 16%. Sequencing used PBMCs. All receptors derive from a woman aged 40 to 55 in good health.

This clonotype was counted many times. CDR3: CASSHGHYEKLFF. The CDR3 bases are TGTGCCAGCAGCCACGGACATTACGAAAAACTGTTTTTT. The gene calls are TRBV6-5 and TRBJ1-4; D possibly corresponds to TRBD1 (5 bases). The V end lost 6 bases, the J end lost 8 bases, and 13 bases lay between the germline ends. The CDR3 loop spans 13 amino acids. CDR1 is MNHEY, CDR2 SVGAGI, per germline.

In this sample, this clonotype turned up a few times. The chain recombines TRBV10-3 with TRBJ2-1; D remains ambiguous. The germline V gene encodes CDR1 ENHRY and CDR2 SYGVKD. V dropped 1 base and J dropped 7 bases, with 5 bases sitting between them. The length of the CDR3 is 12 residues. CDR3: CAISEYINEQFF. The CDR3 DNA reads TGTGCCATCAGTGAGTATATAAATGAGCAGTTCTTC.

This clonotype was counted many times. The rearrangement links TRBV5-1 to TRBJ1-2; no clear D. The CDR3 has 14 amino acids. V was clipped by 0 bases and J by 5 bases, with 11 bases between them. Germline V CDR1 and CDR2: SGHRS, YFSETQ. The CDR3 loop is CASSLDTAEYGYTF. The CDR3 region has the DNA TGCGCCAGCAGCTTGGACACCGCGGAGTATGGCTACACCTTC.

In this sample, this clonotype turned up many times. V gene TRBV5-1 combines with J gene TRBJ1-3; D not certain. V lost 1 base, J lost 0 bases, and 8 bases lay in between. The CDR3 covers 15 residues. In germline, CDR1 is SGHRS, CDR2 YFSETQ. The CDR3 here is CASSLSYLSGNTIYF. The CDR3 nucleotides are TGCGCCAGCAGCTTGAGTTACCTCTCTGGAAACACCATATATTTT.

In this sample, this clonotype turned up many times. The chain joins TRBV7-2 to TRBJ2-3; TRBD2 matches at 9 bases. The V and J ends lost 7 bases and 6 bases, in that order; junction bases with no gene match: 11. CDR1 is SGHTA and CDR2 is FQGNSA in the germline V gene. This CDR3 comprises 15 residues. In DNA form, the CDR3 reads TGTGCCAGCACCTTGAGAGCGGGGGGTCGGGATACGCAGTATTTT. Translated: CASTLRAGGRDTQYF.

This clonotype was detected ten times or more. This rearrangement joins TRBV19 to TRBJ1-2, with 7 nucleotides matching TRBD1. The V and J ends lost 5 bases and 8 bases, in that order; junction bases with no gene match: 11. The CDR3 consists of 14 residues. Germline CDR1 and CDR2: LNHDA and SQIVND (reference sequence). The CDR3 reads CASSWDQQGRGYTF. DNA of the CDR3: TGTGCCAGTAGTTGGGACCAACAGGGGCGAGGCTACACCTTC.

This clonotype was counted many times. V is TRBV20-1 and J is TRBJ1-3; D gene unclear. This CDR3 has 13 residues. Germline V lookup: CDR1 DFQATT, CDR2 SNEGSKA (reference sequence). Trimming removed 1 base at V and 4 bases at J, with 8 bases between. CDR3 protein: CSARGPRGNTIYF. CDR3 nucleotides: TGCAGTGCTAGAGGCCCTAGAGGAAACACCATATATTTT.

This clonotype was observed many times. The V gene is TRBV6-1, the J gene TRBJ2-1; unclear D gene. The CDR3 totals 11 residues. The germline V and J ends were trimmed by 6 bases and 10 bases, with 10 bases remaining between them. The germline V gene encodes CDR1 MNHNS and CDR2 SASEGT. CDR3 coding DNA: TGTGCCAGCAGCCCTATTTGGGAGCAGTTCTTC. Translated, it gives CASSPIWEQFF.

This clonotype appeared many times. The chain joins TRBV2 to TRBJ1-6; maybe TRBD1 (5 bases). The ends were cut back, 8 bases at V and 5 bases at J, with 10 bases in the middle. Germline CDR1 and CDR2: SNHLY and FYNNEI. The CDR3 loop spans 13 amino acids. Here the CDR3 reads CASCRDHNSPLHF. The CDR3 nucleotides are TGTGCCAGCTGCAGGGACCATAATTCACCCCTCCACTTT.

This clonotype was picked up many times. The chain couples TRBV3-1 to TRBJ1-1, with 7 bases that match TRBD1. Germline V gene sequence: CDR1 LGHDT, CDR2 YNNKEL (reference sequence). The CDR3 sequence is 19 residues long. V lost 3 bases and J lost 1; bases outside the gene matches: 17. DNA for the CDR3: TGTGCCAGCAGCCAGTTAACCGGGACAGTCATGGGGGAGAACACTGAAGCTTTCTTT. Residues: CASSQLTGTVMGENTEAFF.

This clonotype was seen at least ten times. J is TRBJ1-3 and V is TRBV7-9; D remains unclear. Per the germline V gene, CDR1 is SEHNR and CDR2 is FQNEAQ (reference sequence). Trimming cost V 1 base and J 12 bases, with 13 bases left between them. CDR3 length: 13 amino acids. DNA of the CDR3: TGTGCCAGCAGCTTAGATTCTGAGGACGGCATATATTTT. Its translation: CASSLDSEDGIYF.

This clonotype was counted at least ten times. The CDR3 loop is CASSPNRGRSLFF. The CDR3 region has the DNA TGTGCCAGCAGCCCTAACAGGGGCAGATCGCTGTTTTTT. The chain is built from TRBV14 and TRBJ2-2; 7 bases are a match to TRBD1. CDR1 is SGHDN and CDR2 is FVKESK in the germline V gene. The CDR3 contains 13 residues. V gave up 4 bases and J gave up 13 bases; unmatched junction bases: 9.

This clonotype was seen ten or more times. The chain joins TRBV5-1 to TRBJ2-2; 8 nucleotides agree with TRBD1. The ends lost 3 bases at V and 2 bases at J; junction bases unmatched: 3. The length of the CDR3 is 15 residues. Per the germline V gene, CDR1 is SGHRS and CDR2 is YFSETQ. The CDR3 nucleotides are TGCGCCAGCAGCTCAGGGACAGGAAACACCGGGGAGCTGTTTTTT. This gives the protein CASSSGTGNTGELFF.

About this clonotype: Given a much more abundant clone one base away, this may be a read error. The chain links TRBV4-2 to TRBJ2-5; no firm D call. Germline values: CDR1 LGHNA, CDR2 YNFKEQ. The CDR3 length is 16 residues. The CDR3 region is CASSLSPLRWQETKYF. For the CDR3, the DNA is TGTGCCAGCAGCTTAAGCCCCCTGAGGTGGCAAGAGACCAAGTACTTC.

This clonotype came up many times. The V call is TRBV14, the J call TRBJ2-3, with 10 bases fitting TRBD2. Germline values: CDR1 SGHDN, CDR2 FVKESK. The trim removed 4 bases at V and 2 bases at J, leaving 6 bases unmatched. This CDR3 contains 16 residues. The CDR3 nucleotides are TGTGCCAGCAGCCCACGGACTAGCGGTTCCACAGATACGCAGTATTTT. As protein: CASSPRTSGSTDTQYF.

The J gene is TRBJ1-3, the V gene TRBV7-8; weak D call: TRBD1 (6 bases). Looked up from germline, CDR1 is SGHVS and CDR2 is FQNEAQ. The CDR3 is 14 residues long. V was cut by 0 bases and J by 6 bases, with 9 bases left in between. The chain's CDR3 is CASSLAGGPNTIYF. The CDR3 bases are TGTGCCAGCAGCTTAGCGGGGGGGCCAAACACCATATATTTT.

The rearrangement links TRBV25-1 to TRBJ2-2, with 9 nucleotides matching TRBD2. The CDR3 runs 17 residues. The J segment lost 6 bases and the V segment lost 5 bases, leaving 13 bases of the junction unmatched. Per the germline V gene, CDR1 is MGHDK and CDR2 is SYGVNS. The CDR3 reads CASSQEAERGAPGELFF. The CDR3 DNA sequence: TGTGCCAGCAGTCAAGAAGCCGAGCGGGGGGCCCCCGGGGAGCTGTTTTTT.

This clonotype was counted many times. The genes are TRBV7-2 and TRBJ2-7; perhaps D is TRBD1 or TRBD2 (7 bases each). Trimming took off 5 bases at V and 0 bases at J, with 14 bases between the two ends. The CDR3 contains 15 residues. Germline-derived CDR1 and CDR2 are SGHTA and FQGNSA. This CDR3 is CASSLRGGSSYEQYV. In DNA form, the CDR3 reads TGTGCCAGCAGCCTCAGGGGGGGCTCCTCCTACGAGCAGTACGTC.

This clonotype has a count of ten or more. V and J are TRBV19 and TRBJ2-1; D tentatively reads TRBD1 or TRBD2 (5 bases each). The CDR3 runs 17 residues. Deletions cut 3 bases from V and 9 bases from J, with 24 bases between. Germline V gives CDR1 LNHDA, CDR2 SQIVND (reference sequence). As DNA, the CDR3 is TGTGCCAGTAGTATGTGGCCGGGGACCCCTCTCCTCAGTGAGCAGTTCTTC. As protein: CASSMWPGTPLLSEQFF.

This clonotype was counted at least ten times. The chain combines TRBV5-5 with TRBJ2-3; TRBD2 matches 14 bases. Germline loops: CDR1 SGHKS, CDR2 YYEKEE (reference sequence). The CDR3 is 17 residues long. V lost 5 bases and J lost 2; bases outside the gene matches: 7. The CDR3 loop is CASSRTSGGIFTDTQYF. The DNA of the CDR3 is TGTGCCAGCAGTCGGACTAGCGGGGGGATATTCACAGATACGCAGTATTTT.

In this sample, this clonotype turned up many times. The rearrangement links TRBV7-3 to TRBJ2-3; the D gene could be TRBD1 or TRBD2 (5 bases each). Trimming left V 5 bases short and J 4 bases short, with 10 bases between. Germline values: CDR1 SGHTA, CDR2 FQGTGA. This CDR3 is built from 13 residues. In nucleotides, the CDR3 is TGTGCCAGCAGCCCGGGGCCTTCAGATACGCAGTATTTT. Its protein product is CASSPGPSDTQYF. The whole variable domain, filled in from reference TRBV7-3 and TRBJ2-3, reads GAGVSQTPSNKVTEKGKYVELRCDPISGHTALYWYRQSLGQGPEFLIYFQGTGAADDSGLPNDRFFAVRPEGSVSTLKIQRTERGDSAVYLCASSPGPSDTQYFGPGTRLTVL.

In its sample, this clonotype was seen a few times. The CDR3 here is CASSSLGQGDFLYEQYF. The CDR3 DNA reads TGTGCCAGCAGCTCCTTGGGACAGGGGGATTTTTTGTACGAGCAGTACTTC. V gene TRBV5-6 combines with J gene TRBJ2-7; 11 nucleotides match TRBD1. This CDR3 is 17 amino acids long. J lost 4 bases, V lost 3 bases, and 12 bases had no gene match. The germline V gene has CDR1 SGHDT and CDR2 YYEEEE.

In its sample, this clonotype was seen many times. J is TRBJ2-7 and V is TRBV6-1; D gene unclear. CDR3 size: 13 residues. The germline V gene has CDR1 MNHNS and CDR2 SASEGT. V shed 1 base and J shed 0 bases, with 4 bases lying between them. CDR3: CASSEGGSYEQYV. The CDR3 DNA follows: TGTGCCAGCAGTGAAGGAGGCTCCTACGAGCAGTACGTC.

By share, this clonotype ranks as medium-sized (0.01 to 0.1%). The CDR3 DNA reads as TGTGCCAGCAGTGAATTTGGGGGCGCAGCCGCTGAAGCTTTCTTT. Translation gives CASSEFGGAAAEAFF. The gene calls are TRBV6-1 and TRBJ1-1; maybe TRBD1 (6 bases). The V end was cut by 2 bases, the J end by 6 bases, with 16 bases between. This CDR3 contains 15 residues. Germline V lookup: CDR1 MNHNS, CDR2 SASEGT.

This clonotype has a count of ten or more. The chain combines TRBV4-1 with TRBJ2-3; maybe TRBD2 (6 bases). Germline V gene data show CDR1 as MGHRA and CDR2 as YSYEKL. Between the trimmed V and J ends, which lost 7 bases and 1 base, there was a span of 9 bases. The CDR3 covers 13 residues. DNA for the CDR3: TGCGCCAGCAAGGGCGGGGGCACAGATACGCAGTATTTT. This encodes CASKGGGTDTQYF.

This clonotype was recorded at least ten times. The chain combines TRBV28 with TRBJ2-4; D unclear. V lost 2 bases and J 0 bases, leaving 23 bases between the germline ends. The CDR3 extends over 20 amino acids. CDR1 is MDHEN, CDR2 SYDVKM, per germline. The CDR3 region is CASSLLQLRDTWGAKNIQYF. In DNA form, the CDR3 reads TGTGCCAGCAGTTTACTCCAGCTTCGCGACACCTGGGGAGCCAAAAACATTCAGTACTTC. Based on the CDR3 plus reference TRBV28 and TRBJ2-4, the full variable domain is DVKVTQSSRYLVKRTGEKVFLECVQDMDHENMFWYRQDPGLGLRLIYFSYDVKMKEKGDIPEGYSVSREKKERFSLILESASTNQTSMYLCASSLLQLRDTWGAKNIQYFGAGTRLSVL.

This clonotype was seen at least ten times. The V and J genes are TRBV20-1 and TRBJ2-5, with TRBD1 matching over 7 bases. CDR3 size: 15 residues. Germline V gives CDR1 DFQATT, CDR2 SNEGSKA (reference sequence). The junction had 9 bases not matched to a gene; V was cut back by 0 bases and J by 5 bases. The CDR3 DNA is TGCAGTGCTAGAGATGATGGCGGCAGGGGGGAGACCCAGTACTTC. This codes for CSARDDGGRGETQYF.

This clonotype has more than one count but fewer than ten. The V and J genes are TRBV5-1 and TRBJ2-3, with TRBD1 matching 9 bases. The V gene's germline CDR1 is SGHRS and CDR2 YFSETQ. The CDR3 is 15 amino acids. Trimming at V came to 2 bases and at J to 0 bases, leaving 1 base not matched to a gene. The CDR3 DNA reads TGCGCCAGCAGCTTACAGGGGGCTAGCACAGATACGCAGTATTTT. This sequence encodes CASSLQGASTDTQYF.

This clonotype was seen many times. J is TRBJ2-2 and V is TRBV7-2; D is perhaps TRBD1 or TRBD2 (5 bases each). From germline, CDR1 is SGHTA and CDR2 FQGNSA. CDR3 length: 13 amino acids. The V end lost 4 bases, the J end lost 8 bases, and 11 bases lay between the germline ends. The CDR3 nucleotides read TGTGCCAGCAGCTATGCCTGGGGGGGGGAGCTGTTTTTT. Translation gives CASSYAWGGELFF.

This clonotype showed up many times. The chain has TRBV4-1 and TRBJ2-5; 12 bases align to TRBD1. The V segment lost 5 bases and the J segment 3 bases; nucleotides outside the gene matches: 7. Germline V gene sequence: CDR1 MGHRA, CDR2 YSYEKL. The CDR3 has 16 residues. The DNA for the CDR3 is TGCGCCAGCAGCATCGGGACAGGGGGCATCGAAGAGACCCAGTACTTC. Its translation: CASSIGTGGIEETQYF.